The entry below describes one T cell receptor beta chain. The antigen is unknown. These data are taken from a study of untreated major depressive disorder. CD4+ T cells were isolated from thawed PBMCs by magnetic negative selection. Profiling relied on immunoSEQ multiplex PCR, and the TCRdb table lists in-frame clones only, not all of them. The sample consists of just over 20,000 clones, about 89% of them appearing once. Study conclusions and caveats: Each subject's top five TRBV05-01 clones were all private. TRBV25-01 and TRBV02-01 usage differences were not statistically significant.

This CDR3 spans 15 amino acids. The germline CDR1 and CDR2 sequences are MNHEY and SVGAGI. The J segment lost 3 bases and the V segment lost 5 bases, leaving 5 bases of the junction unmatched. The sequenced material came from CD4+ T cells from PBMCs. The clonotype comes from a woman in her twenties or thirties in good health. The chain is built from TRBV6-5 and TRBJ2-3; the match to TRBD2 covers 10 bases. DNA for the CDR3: TGTGCCAGCAGTAGAGCGGGGGGGCGGACAGATACGCAGTATTTT. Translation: CASSRAGGRTDTQYF.